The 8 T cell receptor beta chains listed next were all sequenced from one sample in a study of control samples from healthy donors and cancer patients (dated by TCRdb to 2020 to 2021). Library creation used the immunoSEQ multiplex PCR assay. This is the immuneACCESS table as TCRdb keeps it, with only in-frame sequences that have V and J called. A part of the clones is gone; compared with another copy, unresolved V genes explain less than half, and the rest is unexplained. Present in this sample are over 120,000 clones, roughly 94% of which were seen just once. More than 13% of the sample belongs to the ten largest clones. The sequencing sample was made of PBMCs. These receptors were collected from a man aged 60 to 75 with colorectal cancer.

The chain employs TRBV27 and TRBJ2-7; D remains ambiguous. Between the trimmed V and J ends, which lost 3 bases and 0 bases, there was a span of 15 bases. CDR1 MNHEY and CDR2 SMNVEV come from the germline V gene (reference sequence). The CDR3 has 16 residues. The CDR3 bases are TGTGCCAGCAGTTTGACGGTGGATGTGGTCTCCTACGAGCAGTACTTC. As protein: CASSLTVDVVSYEQYF.

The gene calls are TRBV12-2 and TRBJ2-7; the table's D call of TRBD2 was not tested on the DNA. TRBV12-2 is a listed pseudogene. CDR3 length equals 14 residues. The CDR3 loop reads CASRSGTGSYEQYF. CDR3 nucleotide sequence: TGTGCAAGTCGCTCCGGGACTGGCTCCTACGAGCAGTACTTC.

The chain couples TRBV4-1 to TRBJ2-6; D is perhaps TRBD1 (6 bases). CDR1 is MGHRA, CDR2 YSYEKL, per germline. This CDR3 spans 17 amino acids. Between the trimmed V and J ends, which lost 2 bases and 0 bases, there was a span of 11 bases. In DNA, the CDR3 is TGCGCCAGCAGCCAACAACAGGGCCCCTCTGGGGCCAACGTCCTGACTTTC. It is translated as CASSQQQGPSGANVLTF.

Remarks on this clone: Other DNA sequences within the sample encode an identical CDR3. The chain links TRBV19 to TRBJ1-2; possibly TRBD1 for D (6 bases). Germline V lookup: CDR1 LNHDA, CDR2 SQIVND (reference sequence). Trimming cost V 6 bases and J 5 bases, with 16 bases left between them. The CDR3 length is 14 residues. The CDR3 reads CASSLQGGGYGYTF. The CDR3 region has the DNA TGTGCCAGTAGCCTACAGGGAGGAGGATATGGCTACACCTTC.

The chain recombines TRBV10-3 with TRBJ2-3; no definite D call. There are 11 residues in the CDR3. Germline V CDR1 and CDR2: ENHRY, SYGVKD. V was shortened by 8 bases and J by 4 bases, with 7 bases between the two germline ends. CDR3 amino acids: CAIGSPDTQYF. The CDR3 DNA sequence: TGTGCCATCGGTTCCCCAGATACGCAGTATTTT.

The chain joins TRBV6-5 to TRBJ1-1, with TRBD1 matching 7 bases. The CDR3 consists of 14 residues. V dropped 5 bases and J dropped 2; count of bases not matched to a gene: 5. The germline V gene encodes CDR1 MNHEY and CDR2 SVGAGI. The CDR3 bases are TGTGCCAGCAGTCGGGGGACAGTAAACACTGAAGCTTTCTTT. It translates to CASSRGTVNTEAFF.

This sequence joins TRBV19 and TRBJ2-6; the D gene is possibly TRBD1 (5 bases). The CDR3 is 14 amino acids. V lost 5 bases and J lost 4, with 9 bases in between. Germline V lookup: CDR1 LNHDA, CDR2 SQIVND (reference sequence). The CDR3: CASSQGAGANVLTF. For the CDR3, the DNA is TGTGCCAGTAGTCAGGGTGCCGGGGCCAACGTCCTGACTTTC.

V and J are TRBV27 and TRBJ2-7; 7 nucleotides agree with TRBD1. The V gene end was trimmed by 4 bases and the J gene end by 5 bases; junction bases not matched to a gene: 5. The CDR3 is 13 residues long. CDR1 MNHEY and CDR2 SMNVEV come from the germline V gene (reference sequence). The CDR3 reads CASSSTGEHEQYF. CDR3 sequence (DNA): TGTGCCAGCAGTTCCACAGGGGAGCACGAGCAGTACTTC.